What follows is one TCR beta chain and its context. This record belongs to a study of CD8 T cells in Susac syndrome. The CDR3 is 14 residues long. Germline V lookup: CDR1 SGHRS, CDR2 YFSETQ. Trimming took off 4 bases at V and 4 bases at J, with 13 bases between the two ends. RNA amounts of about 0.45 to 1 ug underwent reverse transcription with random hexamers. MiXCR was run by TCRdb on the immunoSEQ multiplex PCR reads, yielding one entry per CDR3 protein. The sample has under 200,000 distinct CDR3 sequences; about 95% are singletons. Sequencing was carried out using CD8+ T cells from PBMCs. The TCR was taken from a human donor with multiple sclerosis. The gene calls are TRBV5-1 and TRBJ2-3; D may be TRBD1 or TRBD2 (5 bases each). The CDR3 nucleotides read TGCGCCAGCAGCCCTCCCGAGGGGCCAGATACGCAGTATTTT. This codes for CASSPPEGPDTQYF.